The clone carrying this T cell receptor beta chain was detected ten times or more. The sample belongs to a study of spatial heterogeneity in lung cancer. TCRdb fed the 5' RACE reads into MiXCR, producing one record per CDR3 protein. The repertoire holds tens of thousands of distinct CDR3 sequences, with around 7.5% as singletons. The sample's time point: sample taken at primary tumor resection. Germline assignment: CDR1 LGHNA and CDR2 YSLEER. Trimming left V 0 bases short and J 0 bases short, with 23 bases between. The CDR3 contains 20 residues. The sample in question was PBMCs, obtained at surgery. This sequence joins TRBV4-3 and TRBJ1-2; D unresolved. The clonotype comes from a male donor with early-stage non-small cell lung cancer. CDR3 in DNA: TGCGCCAGCAGCCAAGAGTACGGCTTTAGAGGTCGAACTTCTAACTATGGCTACACCTTC. Its protein is CASSQEYGFRGRTSNYGYTF.